This passage covers 30 T cell receptor beta chains from one sample sequenced in a study of blood T cells in healthy people across ages. Primed by a sample-barcoded 5' primer and a J-beta primer mix, a second PCR proceeded for 7 to 11 cycles. TCRdb itself ran the 5' RACE reads through MiXCR, one entry per CDR3 protein. The sample consists of some 920,000 distinct CDR3 sequences, about 53% of them appearing once. Sequenced material: blood. The receptor source for this set is a woman between 55 and 75 years old in good health.

The rearrangement links TRBV30 to TRBJ1-1; 8 bases match TRBD1. Per the germline V gene, CDR1 is GTSNPN and CDR2 is SVGIG (reference sequence). The length of the CDR3 is 12 residues. V trimming: 3 bases; J trimming: 5 bases; junction bases outside the gene matches: 2. The CDR3 sequence: CAWRWTGTEAFF. The CDR3 coding sequence is TGTGCCTGGAGGTGGACAGGGACTGAAGCTTTCTTT.

The V call is TRBV12-3 or TRBV12-4, the J call TRBJ2-7; D not resolved. V lost 3 bases and J 6 bases, leaving 9 bases between the germline ends. This CDR3 has 12 amino acids. The chain's CDR3 is CASSLYYCEQYF. DNA for the CDR3: TGTGCCAGCAGTTTGTACTACTGCGAGCAGTACTTC.

The chain couples TRBV29-1 to TRBJ1-2; D gene ambiguous. CDR1 is SQVTM, CDR2 ANQGSEA, per germline. The V end was cut by 4 bases, the J end by 0 bases, with 9 bases between. CDR3 length: 13 residues. CDR3 region: CSVGANTNYGYTF. The CDR3, as DNA: TGCAGCGTTGGGGCCAATACTAACTATGGCTACACCTTC.

V is TRBV7-8 and J is TRBJ2-1; 10 bases map to TRBD2. The CDR3 sequence is 19 residues long. Germline loops: CDR1 SGHVS, CDR2 FQNEAQ. V was pared by 5 bases and J by 8 bases, with 21 bases of the junction left unmatched. CDR3: CASSARVILSSGRRDEQFF. In nucleotides, the CDR3 is TGTGCCAGCAGCGCCCGGGTCATCCTTTCTAGCGGGAGAAGGGATGAGCAGTTCTTC.

This rearrangement joins TRBV4-3 to TRBJ2-7; D is perhaps TRBD1 (5 bases). Per the germline V gene, CDR1 is LGHNA and CDR2 is YSLEER. V was clipped by 0 bases and J by 5 bases, with 20 bases between them. The CDR3 sequence is 17 residues long. DNA for the CDR3: TGCGCCAGCAGCCAAGACGGAACAGGCATGGGATCCCACGAGCAGTACTTC. Protein: CASSQDGTGMGSHEQYF.

The rearrangement links TRBV6-5 to TRBJ2-3, with D possibly matching TRBD2 (6 bases). Trimming cost V 6 bases and J 2 bases, with 15 bases left between them. This CDR3 region has 15 residues. CDR1 and CDR2 from the germline V gene are MNHEY and SVGAGI. The CDR3 DNA sequence: TGTGCCAGCAGGGCGACGGACTACAACACAGATACGCAGTATTTT. This codes for CASRATDYNTDTQYF.

In the case of this clonotype: A read error may produce the germline difference seen at one junction end. The rearrangement links TRBV15 to TRBJ1-5, with D possibly TRBD1 on 6 matching bases. The CDR3 spans 16 residues. CDR1 and CDR2 from the germline V gene are LNHNV and YYDKDF (reference sequence). In nucleotides, the CDR3 is TGTGCCACCGGCAGAGATCGGTCCAGGGGAGGTCAGCCCCAGCATTTT. This codes for CATGRDRSRGGQPQHF.

V usage is TRBV7-9 and J usage is TRBJ2-6; D ambiguous. The germline V gene has CDR1 SEHNR and CDR2 FQNEAQ (reference sequence). The CDR3 spans 18 residues. Trimming removed 5 bases from V and 0 bases from J, with 17 bases in between. The CDR3 spells CASSTSHIAFSGANVLTF. The CDR3, as DNA: TGTGCCAGCAGCACTTCACACATCGCGTTCTCTGGGGCCAACGTCCTGACTTTC.

This clonotype was counted between two and nine times. The rearrangement links TRBV6-2 or TRBV6-3 to TRBJ2-7; D may match TRBD1 or TRBD2 (6 bases each). Trimming left V 2 bases short and J 3 bases short, with 11 bases between. The CDR3 is 14 residues long. Germline CDR1 MNHEY, CDR2 SVGEGT. The CDR3 is CASSYGGLGYEQYF. The CDR3, as DNA: TGTGCCAGCAGTTACGGGGGGCTAGGCTACGAGCAGTACTTC.

V is TRBV15 and J is TRBJ2-5; D unresolved. This CDR3 is 12 amino acids long. CDR1 and CDR2 (germline): LNHNV, YYDKDF (reference sequence). The V gene lost 0 bases and the J gene lost 6 bases, with 5 bases spanning the gap. CDR3 amino acids: CATSRDHKTQYF. The CDR3 coding sequence is TGTGCCACCAGCAGAGATCATAAGACCCAGTACTTC.

The chain links TRBV7-2 to TRBJ1-4; D call uncertain. The CDR3 totals 17 residues. The ends were cut back, 1 base at V and 0 bases at J, with 12 bases in the middle. Looked up from germline, CDR1 is SGHTA and CDR2 is FQGNSA. CDR3 DNA sequence: TGTGCCAGCAGCTTAGAAGTTAGGGTGGCAACTAATGAAAAACTGTTTTTT. Amino acids: CASSLEVRVATNEKLFF.

The chain is built from TRBV18 and TRBJ2-3, with TRBD2 as a possible D gene (5 bases). This CDR3 is built from 16 residues. Germline values: CDR1 KGHSH, CDR2 LQKENI. Deletions cut 3 bases from V and 7 bases from J, with 20 bases between. The CDR3 DNA follows: TGTGCCAGCTCACCTAAGGACTCAAGAGTTGCCCATACGCAGTATTTT. It specifies CASSPKDSRVAHTQYF.

This clonotype was recorded many times. The chain recombines TRBV29-1 with TRBJ2-1; D is perhaps TRBD1 (6 bases). Trimming removed 4 bases at V and 4 bases at J, with 14 bases between. The CDR3 has 14 amino acids. In germline, CDR1 is SQVTM, CDR2 ANQGSEA. CDR3 sequence reads: CSVGLLTGYNEQFF. For the CDR3, the DNA is TGCAGCGTTGGGCTGCTGACAGGTTACAATGAGCAGTTCTTC.

The J gene is TRBJ2-1, the V gene TRBV7-2; weak D call: TRBD1 (6 bases). Germline V lookup: CDR1 SGHTA, CDR2 FQGNSA. Trimming pared 5 bases from V and 9 bases from J, leaving 11 bases between. There are 12 residues in the CDR3. The CDR3 loop reads CASSAQGFEQFF. DNA of the CDR3: TGTGCCAGCAGCGCTCAGGGGTTTGAGCAGTTCTTC.

This clonotype was recorded a few times. The chain is built from TRBV11-2 and TRBJ1-2; D is ambiguous. CDR1 is SGHAT, CDR2 FQNNGV, per germline. V lost 1 base to trimming and J lost 7 bases, with 7 bases between them. CDR3 size: 12 residues. CDR3 in DNA: TGTGCCAGCAGCTTAGCTTGGGGTGGCTACACCTTC. Protein: CASSLAWGGYTF.

The chain carries TRBV7-9 and TRBJ1-1; D is possibly TRBD1 (6 bases). In germline, CDR1 is SEHNR, CDR2 FQNEAQ (reference sequence). The CDR3 covers 12 residues. V lost 4 bases, J lost 7 bases, and 10 bases lay in between. The CDR3 DNA sequence: TGTGCCAGCAGCTCAGGGGCGAGTGAAGCTTTCTTT. This translates into CASSSGASEAFF.

This clonotype turned up a few times. The chain uses TRBV20-1 and TRBJ2-1, with D maybe TRBD2 (6 bases). Germline CDR1 reads DFQATT; CDR2 reads SNEGSKA (reference sequence). Between the trimmed V and J ends, which lost 1 base and 9 bases, there was a span of 10 bases. The CDR3 has 12 residues. The CDR3 region is CSARGRRAEQFF. The CDR3, as DNA: TGCAGTGCTAGAGGGCGGAGGGCTGAGCAGTTCTTC.

This chain links TRBV29-1 with TRBJ2-1; TRBD2 is a possible D gene (5 bases). V was cut by 7 bases and J by 4 bases, with 17 bases left in between. This CDR3 spans 14 amino acids. Germline V gene sequence: CDR1 SQVTM, CDR2 ANQGSEA. CDR3 residues: CSAGRPAPYNEQFF. The CDR3 region has the DNA TGCAGCGCGGGAAGACCCGCTCCTTACAATGAGCAGTTCTTC.

V gene TRBV12-3 or TRBV12-4 combines with J gene TRBJ2-3; 10 bases are a match to TRBD2. The CDR3 contains 17 residues. Trimming at V came to 3 bases and at J to 3 bases, leaving 9 bases not matched to a gene. The CDR3 nucleotides read TGTGCCAGCAGTTTTCCTAGCGGGAGCGCGGGAACAGATACGCAGTATTTT. It yields the protein CASSFPSGSAGTDTQYF.

This clonotype was counted a few times. This chain uses TRBV5-1 with TRBJ2-1, with 11 bases fitting TRBD2. CDR3 length equals 17 residues. Per the germline V gene, CDR1 is SGHRS and CDR2 is YFSETQ. Trimming cost V 0 bases and J 4 bases; bases outside gene matches: 6. The CDR3 region has the DNA TGCGCCAGCAGCTTGGGGCTAGCGGGAGGTCTGTACAATGAGCAGTTCTTC. It yields the protein CASSLGLAGGLYNEQFF.

This clonotype has just one count. The chain recombines TRBV6-1 with TRBJ2-5; TRBD2 matches 7 bases. The J call may be wrong; the DNA end is better matched by TRBJ2-7. The CDR3 extends over 16 amino acids. Germline CDR1 MNHNS, CDR2 SASEGT. Here the CDR3 reads CASSESWLAAPYEQYF. In nucleotides, the CDR3 is TGTGCCAGCAGTGAAAGTTGGCTAGCGGCCCCCTACGAGCAGTACTTC.

This chain joins TRBV20-1 and TRBJ1-1, with a weak D call TRBD1 (6 bases). V was cut by 3 bases and J by 6 bases, with 8 bases left in between. The V gene's germline CDR1 is DFQATT and CDR2 SNEGSKA (reference sequence). CDR3 size: 11 residues. This CDR3 reads CSASRGPEAFF. The CDR3 region has the DNA TGCAGTGCTAGCAGGGGACCTGAAGCTTTCTTT.

The chain couples TRBV6-4 to TRBJ2-1; D gene uncertain. The CDR3 consists of 15 residues. Germline CDR1 MRHNA, CDR2 SNTAGT. The V and J ends lost 5 bases and 9 bases respectively, with 20 bases between them. The CDR3 coding sequence is TGTGCCAGCAGTCGACTGGCGGTCCCCAAGGGTGAGCAGTTCTTC. Residues: CASSRLAVPKGEQFF.

The chain is built from TRBV9 and TRBJ2-6; maybe TRBD1 (5 bases). Trimming took off 3 bases at V and 0 bases at J, with 7 bases between the two ends. This CDR3 has 15 residues. Germline V CDR1 and CDR2: SGDLS, YYNGEE. The CDR3 loop is CASSAQVSGANVLTF. DNA of the CDR3: TGTGCCAGCAGCGCACAGGTCTCTGGGGCCAACGTCCTGACTTTC.

The gene calls are TRBV7-2 and TRBJ1-6; D is undetermined. The CDR3 runs to 15 residues. Per the germline V gene, CDR1 is SGHTA and CDR2 is FQGNSA. The ends were cut back, 5 bases at V and 14 bases at J, with 22 bases in the middle. The CDR3 coding sequence is TGTGCCAGCAGCCTCACTCCCGGGTCTCAATTCACCCTCCACTTT. Translation gives CASSLTPGSQFTLHF. The complete variable domain, with remaining parts taken from reference TRBV7-2 and TRBJ1-6, reads GAGVSQSPSNKVTEKGKDVELRCDPISGHTALYWYRQSLGQGLEFLIYFQGNSAPDKSGLPSDRFSAERTGGSVSTLTIQRTQQEDSAVYLCASSLTPGSQFTLHFGNGTRLTVT.

This clonotype was recorded a few times. The rearrangement joins TRBV25-1 to TRBJ1-5; D ambiguous. This CDR3 has 14 amino acids. The ends were cut back, 8 bases at V and 1 base at J, with 12 bases in the middle. From germline, CDR1 is MGHDK and CDR2 SYGVNS. The DNA for the CDR3 is TGTGCCAGCGCTGAGGCTTGGAGCAATCAGCCCCAGCATTTT. Encoded protein: CASAEAWSNQPQHF.

This chain connects TRBV20-1 to TRBJ2-4; 11 bases fit TRBD2. Germline lookup yields CDR1 DFQATT and CDR2 SNEGSKA (reference sequence). The CDR3 is made up of 17 amino acids. V shed 3 bases, J shed 0 bases, and the junction held 7 bases outside the gene matches. CDR3 DNA sequence: TGCAGTGCTAGCCTCGGGACTAGCGGCCTAGCCAAAAACATTCAGTACTTC. It encodes CSASLGTSGLAKNIQYF.

The chain combines TRBV12-3 or TRBV12-4 with TRBJ1-1; D uncertain. The CDR3 covers 14 residues. V was pared by 4 bases and J by 1 base, with 10 bases between. The CDR3: CASSYRHGNTEAFF. The CDR3 DNA sequence: TGTGCCAGCAGTTACCGTCATGGGAACACTGAAGCTTTCTTT.

This clonotype occurred a few times. This chain connects TRBV4-2 to TRBJ2-5, with 8 bases aligning to TRBD2. Trimming removed 0 bases from V and 7 bases from J; junction bases left unmatched: 10. The CDR3 length is 16 residues. Per the germline V gene, CDR1 is LGHNA and CDR2 is YNFKEQ. The CDR3 loop reads CASSQDRTGGSRTQYF. The CDR3 DNA follows: TGTGCCAGCAGCCAAGATCGGACGGGAGGGTCCCGGACCCAGTACTTC.

The chain links TRBV27 to TRBJ2-1, with D possibly being TRBD1 or TRBD2 (5 bases each). The V and J ends lost 4 bases and 11 bases respectively, with 9 bases between them. This CDR3 has 11 amino acids. Germline V CDR1 and CDR2: MNHEY, SMNVEV (reference sequence). CDR3 in DNA: TGTGCCAGCAGTTACCGGGACCAGCAGTTCTTC. Protein: CASSYRDQQFF.